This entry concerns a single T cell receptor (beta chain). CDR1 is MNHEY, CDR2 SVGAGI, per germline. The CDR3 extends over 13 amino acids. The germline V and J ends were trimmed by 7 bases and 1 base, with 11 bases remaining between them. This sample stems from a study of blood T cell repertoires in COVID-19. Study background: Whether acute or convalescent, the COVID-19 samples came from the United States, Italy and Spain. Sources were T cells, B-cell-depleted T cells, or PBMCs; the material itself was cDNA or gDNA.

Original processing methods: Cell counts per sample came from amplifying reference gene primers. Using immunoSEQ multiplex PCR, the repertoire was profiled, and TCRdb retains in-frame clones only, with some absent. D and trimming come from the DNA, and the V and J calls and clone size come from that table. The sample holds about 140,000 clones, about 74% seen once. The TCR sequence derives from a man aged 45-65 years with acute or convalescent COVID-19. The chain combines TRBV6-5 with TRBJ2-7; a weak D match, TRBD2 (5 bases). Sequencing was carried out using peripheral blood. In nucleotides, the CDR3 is TGTGCCAGCATGGCAAGCGGATCCTACGAGCAGTACGTC. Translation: CASMASGSYEQYV.